A single sample is the source of the 32 T cell receptor beta chains below, sequenced in a study of type 1 and type 2 diabetes patients. PCR was run on genomic DNA. Multiplex PCR with 30 forward and 13 reverse primers amplified the TCR beta CDR3. One entry per CDR3 protein results from TCRdb running MiXCR on the multiplex PCR reads. Of 280,000 or so distinct CDR3 sequences in the sample, roughly 50% were seen once. Sequences were obtained from peripheral blood mononuclear cells (PBMCs). The receptor source for this set is a man in his late teens or twenties with type 2 diabetes.

As concerns this clonotype: A read error may account for a junction end that differs from germline. The chain has TRBV14 and TRBJ2-7; TRBD2 matches 9 bases. Germline CDR1 is SGHDN and CDR2 is FVKESK. The CDR3 runs 15 residues. CDR3 sequence: CASSERTSVYYEQYF. The CDR3 DNA sequence: TGCGCCAGCAGTGAGCGGACTAGCGTCTACTACGAGCAGTACTTC.

A remark on this clonotype: This may be a read error, as it is one base from a much larger clone. The J gene is TRBJ1-1, the V gene TRBV25-1, with D unclear. The CDR3 runs 14 residues. V was shortened by 5 bases and J by 1 base, with 11 bases between the two germline ends. Per the germline V gene, CDR1 is MGHDK and CDR2 is SYGVNS. The chain's CDR3 is CASSKFEGNTEAFF. The CDR3 DNA reads as TGTGCCAGCAGTAAATTTGAGGGGAACACTGAAGCTTTCTTT.

The V gene is TRBV6-6, the J gene TRBJ2-5; D is possibly TRBD1 or TRBD2 (5 bases each). The DNA end is a closer match to TRBJ2-1, so the J assignment may be wrong. From germline, CDR1 is MNHNY and CDR2 SVGAGI (reference sequence). The length of the CDR3 is 12 residues. The CDR3 nucleotides are TGTGCCAGCGGGACCGGGTGGTATGAGCAGTTCTTC. Protein: CASGTGWYEQFF.

This chain joins TRBV20-1 and TRBJ1-2; D remains ambiguous. Trimming removed 0 bases at V and 4 bases at J, with 6 bases between. The CDR3 runs 12 residues. Looked up from germline, CDR1 is DFQATT and CDR2 is SNEGSKA (reference sequence). CDR3 DNA sequence: TGCAGTGCTAGAGATCAGTTCTATGGCTACACCTTC. Protein sequence: CSARDQFYGYTF.

This clonotype was detected once. This may arise from a read error, as a much more abundant clone is one base away. The chain couples TRBV7-9 to TRBJ2-5; 8 nucleotides match TRBD2. CDR1 and CDR2 (germline): SEHNR, FQNEAQ (reference sequence). Losses at the gene ends were 6 bases for V and 6 bases for J; bases not matched to a gene: 15. This CDR3 has 16 amino acids. The CDR3 reads CASSEARAGGQKTQYF. The CDR3 DNA follows: TGTGCCAGCAGTGAAGCGCGGGCGGGAGGACAAAAGACCCAGTACTTC.

This clonotype occurred a few times. V and J are TRBV7-8 and TRBJ2-7; D not certain. The CDR3 spans 13 residues. Trimming cost V 3 bases and J 3 bases, with 9 bases left between them. Germline V gene sequence: CDR1 SGHVS, CDR2 FQNEAQ. The CDR3 coding sequence is TGTGCCAGCAGCTTCCGTGGCGGCTACGAGCAGTACTTC. Its translation is CASSFRGGYEQYF.

The chain has TRBV6-1 and TRBJ1-2; tentatively, D is TRBD1 (5 bases). Trimming pared 2 bases from V and 2 bases from J, leaving 12 bases between. Germline CDR1 is MNHNS and CDR2 is SASEGT. This CDR3 contains 15 residues. The CDR3 loop is CASSEFDSLNYGYTF. CDR3 coding DNA: TGTGCCAGCAGTGAATTTGACAGCTTAAACTATGGCTACACCTTC.

J is TRBJ2-5 and V is TRBV7-3; D gene ambiguous. The CDR3 covers 15 residues. CDR1 and CDR2 from the germline V gene are SGHTA and FQGTGA. V lost 5 bases to trimming and J lost 2 bases, with 15 bases between them. CDR3 DNA sequence: TGTGCCAGCAGCGCTCAGTGGGTACCTCAAGAGACCCAGTACTTC. Its protein product is CASSAQWVPQETQYF.

The chain is built from TRBV10-3 and TRBJ1-3; no clear D gene. There are 14 residues in the CDR3. The V gene lost 3 bases and the J gene lost 3 bases, with 9 bases spanning the gap. The V gene's germline CDR1 is ENHRY and CDR2 SYGVKD. CDR3: CAISDMRVGNTIYF. Here the CDR3 DNA reads TGTGCCATCAGTGATATGAGAGTTGGAAACACCATATATTTT.

The chain employs TRBV27 and TRBJ2-3, with D maybe TRBD1 (5 bases). The CDR3 is 13 amino acids. V was trimmed by 3 bases and J by 4 bases, leaving 8 bases between them. CDR1 and CDR2 (germline): MNHEY, SMNVEV (reference sequence). CDR3 DNA: TGTGCCAGCAGTTTTTTCAGGGCAGATACGCAGTATTTT. Its translation: CASSFFRADTQYF.

This chain connects TRBV28 to TRBJ1-2, with no clear D. CDR1 and CDR2 (germline): MDHEN, SYDVKM. The CDR3 covers 13 residues. Trimming took 3 bases from V and 3 from J, leaving 8 bases between them. CDR3 residues: CASSFIGDYGYTF. CDR3 nucleotide sequence: TGTGCCAGCAGTTTTATTGGGGACTATGGCTACACCTTC.

The rearrangement links TRBV6-5 to TRBJ2-7, with TRBD2 matching over 8 bases. The V and J ends lost 6 bases and 2 bases, in that order; junction bases with no gene match: 9. The length of the CDR3 is 15 residues. Germline V lookup: CDR1 MNHEY, CDR2 SVGAGI. The CDR3 reads CASRPGLAGAYEQYF. The CDR3 bases are TGTGCCAGCAGGCCCGGACTAGCAGGGGCCTACGAGCAGTACTTC.

V is TRBV28 and J is TRBJ2-1; D is uncertain. The length of the CDR3 is 13 residues. The germline gives CDR1 MDHEN, CDR2 SYDVKM. V was shortened by 7 bases and J by 5 bases, with 12 bases between the two germline ends. For the CDR3, the DNA is TGTGCCAGCATTGGTACTCCCCACAATGAGCAGTTCTTC. It codes for CASIGTPHNEQFF.

This clonotype appeared a few times. The CDR3 reads CASSSRTGNNEQFF. CDR3 nucleotides: TGTGCCAGCAGCTCACGGACAGGGAACAATGAGCAGTTCTTC. The chain has TRBV19 and TRBJ2-1; TRBD1 matches 8 bases. CDR3 length equals 14 residues. V gave up 9 bases and J gave up 5 bases; unmatched junction bases: 9. In germline, CDR1 is LNHDA, CDR2 SQIVND (reference sequence).

The chain has TRBV28 and TRBJ1-2; D call uncertain. This CDR3 is built from 15 residues. Germline assignment: CDR1 MDHEN and CDR2 SYDVKM. V gave up 7 bases and J gave up 0 bases, with 15 bases separating them. DNA of the CDR3: TGTGCCAGCAAAAGTTTAGAGACGACTAACTATGGCTACACCTTC. Its protein is CASKSLETTNYGYTF.

This rearrangement joins TRBV30 to TRBJ2-2; D is perhaps TRBD2 (5 bases). The V end lost 5 bases, the J end lost 5 bases, and 9 bases lay between the germline ends. The CDR3 runs to 12 residues. CDR1 is GTSNPN, CDR2 SVGIG, per germline (reference sequence). CDR3 coding DNA: TGTGCCTGGGACCCGGGAACCGGGGAGCTGTTTTTT. Amino acid sequence: CAWDPGTGELFF.

This clonotype came up a few times. The chain combines TRBV25-1 with TRBJ1-2; D call uncertain. There are 12 residues in the CDR3. Germline V lookup: CDR1 MGHDK, CDR2 SYGVNS. V gave up 6 bases and J gave up 7 bases, with 12 bases separating them. For the CDR3, the DNA is TGTGCCAGCAGGGACGGACCGGGTGGCTACACCTTC. It encodes CASRDGPGGYTF.

The gene calls are TRBV5-1 and TRBJ2-2; tentatively, D is TRBD2 (5 bases). This CDR3 contains 12 residues. Germline CDR1 reads SGHRS; CDR2 reads YFSETQ. V gave up 4 bases and J gave up 7 bases, with 8 bases separating them. The chain's CDR3 is CASSRDIGELFF. CDR3 nucleotide sequence: TGCGCCAGCAGCCGGGATATCGGGGAGCTGTTTTTT.

The V gene is TRBV7-2, the J gene TRBJ2-5; D is perhaps TRBD1 (5 bases). The V end lost 1 base, the J end lost 9 bases, and 15 bases lay between the germline ends. This CDR3 contains 14 residues. The germline CDR1 and CDR2 sequences are SGHTA and FQGNSA. CDR3: CASSLEVPRQPQYF. The CDR3 DNA follows: TGTGCCAGCAGCTTAGAAGTTCCCCGACAGCCCCAGTACTTC.

V is TRBV7-8 and J is TRBJ2-7; no firm D call. From germline, CDR1 is SGHVS and CDR2 FQNEAQ. CDR3 length: 14 amino acids. The V gene lost 5 bases and the J gene lost 3 bases, with 14 bases spanning the gap. CDR3 protein: CASSLHWTVYEQYF. DNA for the CDR3: TGTGCCAGCAGCCTACACTGGACGGTCTACGAGCAGTACTTC.

The chain carries TRBV11-2 and TRBJ1-1; 7 nucleotides agree with TRBD1. The CDR3 is 14 amino acids. The junction had 5 bases not matched to a gene; V was cut back by 4 bases and J by 3 bases. The germline CDR1 and CDR2 sequences are SGHAT and FQNNGV. The CDR3 protein is CASSSGGADTEAFF. Written as DNA, the CDR3 is TGTGCCAGCAGCTCAGGGGGTGCGGACACTGAAGCTTTCTTT.

This clonotype occurred once. The chain is built from TRBV15 and TRBJ2-3, with a tentative D call TRBD2 (6 bases). V lost 1 base to trimming and J lost 2 bases, with 16 bases between them. The CDR3 loop spans 17 amino acids. Looked up from germline, CDR1 is LNHNV and CDR2 is YYDKDF (reference sequence). CDR3 region: CATSRVSASEYTDTQYF. The CDR3, as DNA: TGTGCCACCAGCAGAGTCTCGGCTAGCGAATACACAGATACGCAGTATTTT.

The chain couples TRBV20-1 to TRBJ2-1; 10 bases match TRBD2. V shed 6 bases, J shed 2 bases, and the junction held 4 bases outside the gene matches. The CDR3 contains 14 residues. Germline CDR1 is DFQATT and CDR2 is SNEGSKA (reference sequence). CDR3 loop: CSATGTSAYNEQFF. CDR3 in DNA: TGCAGTGCAACCGGGACTAGCGCCTACAATGAGCAGTTCTTC.

As DNA, the CDR3 is TGTGCCAGCAGTCCTAGACAGGGGACCACCGGGGAGCTGTTTTTT. This encodes CASSPRQGTTGELFF. This chain joins TRBV6-6 and TRBJ2-2, with 8 bases aligning to TRBD1. V gave up 5 bases and J gave up 4 bases; unmatched junction bases: 6. This CDR3 has 15 amino acids. Germline V lookup: CDR1 MNHNY, CDR2 SVGAGI (reference sequence).

This clonotype was counted a few times. The chain employs TRBV4-1 and TRBJ1-1; tentative D call: TRBD1 (5 bases). The CDR3 is 13 residues long. V dropped 6 bases and J dropped 3 bases, with 11 bases sitting between them. The V gene's germline CDR1 is MGHRA and CDR2 YSYEKL. The CDR3 DNA reads TGCGCCAGCAGTACGGGGGGGGACACTGAAGCTTTCTTT. This encodes CASSTGGDTEAFF.

The chain uses TRBV20-1 and TRBJ2-5, with 9 bases matching TRBD2. The CDR3 loop spans 13 amino acids. From germline, CDR1 is DFQATT and CDR2 SNEGSKA (reference sequence). V shed 3 bases and J 5 bases; nucleotides not matched to a gene: 4. This CDR3 is CSASLAGWETQYF. In DNA, the CDR3 is TGCAGTGCTAGCCTAGCGGGATGGGAGACCCAGTACTTC.

The CDR3 region is CSADQGTVKYYGYTF. Written as DNA, the CDR3 is TGCAGTGCCGACCAAGGGACAGTAAAGTACTATGGCTACACCTTC. The chain employs TRBV20-1 and TRBJ1-2; 7 bases match TRBD1. CDR3 size: 15 residues. CDR1 is DFQATT, CDR2 SNEGSKA, per germline (reference sequence). V shed 6 bases and J 3 bases; nucleotides not matched to a gene: 13.

This chain links TRBV30 with TRBJ2-7; unclear D gene. This CDR3 has 11 residues. Germline values: CDR1 GTSNPN, CDR2 SVGIG (reference sequence). Trimming took off 4 bases at V and 3 bases at J, with 7 bases between the two ends. The CDR3 DNA reads as TGTGCCTGGAAGGGCAGCTACGAGCAGTACTTC. It encodes CAWKGSYEQYF.

Notes on this clonotype: Possible read error: a much larger clone is one base away. The V gene is TRBV20-1, the J gene TRBJ2-7, with 11 bases matching TRBD2. Germline V gene data show CDR1 as DFQATT and CDR2 as SNEGSKA (reference sequence). The CDR3 covers 13 residues. CDR3 amino acids: CSARGTSGYKQYF. The CDR3 DNA sequence: TGCAGTGCTAGGGGGACTAGCGGCTACAAGCAGTACTTC.

This clonotype was seen more than once but under ten times. V and J are TRBV19 and TRBJ2-2, with 7 bases aligning to TRBD2. Losses at the gene ends were 8 bases for V and 2 bases for J; bases not matched to a gene: 11. The CDR3 length is 16 residues. CDR1 is LNHDA, CDR2 SQIVND, per germline (reference sequence). The CDR3, as DNA: TGTGCCAGTGGATTGGGGACTATGACCAACACCGGGGAGCTGTTTTTT. Encoded protein: CASGLGTMTNTGELFF.

The chain has TRBV7-2 and TRBJ1-1; no clear D gene. V shed 5 bases and J shed 5 bases, with 15 bases lying between them. This CDR3 has 14 residues. Germline loops: CDR1 SGHTA, CDR2 FQGNSA. The CDR3 here is CASSDIKRSTEAFF. For the CDR3, the DNA is TGTGCCAGCAGCGACATTAAGCGATCGACTGAAGCTTTCTTT.

At least ten counts were recorded for this clonotype. The chain couples TRBV5-1 to TRBJ2-7; D call uncertain. Germline V gene sequence: CDR1 SGHRS, CDR2 YFSETQ. CDR3 length: 14 residues. V lost 4 bases, J lost 5 bases, and 16 bases lay in between. CDR3 sequence (DNA): TGCGCCAGCAGCCTAGACTCCAGAAGGGACGAGCAGTACTTC. Amino acid sequence: CASSLDSRRDEQYF.